The 3 T cell receptor beta chains reported below all come from one sample, sequenced in a study of T cell responses to AZD1222 COVID-19 vaccine. This table comes from immunoSEQ multiplex PCR, and its TCRdb copy is limited to in-frame clones, with some not included. This table holds approximately 110,000 clones, about 92% found once. The material sequenced was peripheral blood, taken 28 days after the second AZD1222 dose. The receptors come from an adult who received the AZD1222 COVID-19 vaccine.

The gene calls are TRBV18 and TRBJ1-2; 8 bases match TRBD1. After removal of 5 bases from V and 8 bases from J, the junction contained 7 bases not matched to a gene. The CDR3 has 13 amino acids. From germline, CDR1 is KGHSH and CDR2 LQKENI. The CDR3: CASSGQGLEGYTF. Written as DNA, the CDR3 is TGTGCCAGCTCAGGACAGGGCCTGGAGGGCTACACCTTC.

The chain couples TRBV29-1 to TRBJ1-1, with D possibly matching TRBD1 (6 bases). CDR1 is SQVTM, CDR2 ANQGSEA, per germline. The CDR3 sequence is 14 residues long. V lost 5 bases and J 5 bases, leaving 18 bases between the germline ends. CDR3 protein: CSVLTGNLRTEAFF. The CDR3 region has the DNA TGCAGCGTTTTGACAGGTAACCTTAGGACTGAAGCTTTCTTT.

The V gene is TRBV5-1, the J gene TRBJ1-5; 7 bases fit TRBD1. Trimming took 6 bases from V and 2 from J; bases not matched to a gene: 17. The CDR3 has 18 residues. Germline values: CDR1 SGHRS, CDR2 YFSETQ. This chain's CDR3 is CASTEDREWGGGNQPQHF. In nucleotides, the CDR3 is TGCGCCAGCACCGAAGACAGGGAGTGGGGGGGAGGCAATCAGCCCCAGCATTTT.